The 13 T cell receptor beta chains presented below share a single source sample, sequenced in a study of vaccination effects on CD4 cells after COVID-19. Around day 10 of culture, CD4+ T cells were separated out. BNT162b2 vaccine or mRNA-1273 vaccine was given to participants in two doses. TCRdb keeps only in-frame clones here, not all; method: immunoSEQ multiplex PCR. The sample shows 50,000 to 70,000 clones, 70% to 80% of them seen only once. These TCRs' antigens remain unknown. The sample was CD4+ T cells from PBMCs cultured without peptide, taken after COVID-19 vaccination. Every receptor here comes from a human donor who received a COVID-19 vaccine.

The chain uses TRBV18 and TRBJ2-7; 9 bases are shared with TRBD1. This CDR3 spans 16 amino acids. Per the germline V gene, CDR1 is KGHSH and CDR2 is LQKENI. After removal of 3 bases from V and 5 bases from J, the junction contained 11 bases not matched to a gene. CDR3 residues: CASSPQGQGMIDEQYV. CDR3 coding DNA: TGTGCCAGCTCACCCCAGGGACAGGGAATGATCGACGAGCAGTACGTC.

The J gene is TRBJ2-7, the V gene TRBV5-6; 9 bases are a match to TRBD1. With 1 base clipped from V and 0 bases from J, the junction kept 5 bases outside the gene matches. CDR3 length: 16 residues. CDR1 SGHDT and CDR2 YYEEEE come from the germline V gene. The CDR3 DNA sequence: TGTGCCAGCAGCTTGTATGGGACAGGGTTCTCCTACGAGCAGTACGTC. Translating gives CASSLYGTGFSYEQYV.

The rearrangement links TRBV30 to TRBJ2-7; 8 bases map to TRBD2. This CDR3 is 14 amino acids long. The V and J ends lost 5 bases and 7 bases, in that order; junction bases with no gene match: 13. CDR1 is GTSNPN, CDR2 SVGIG, per germline (reference sequence). CDR3 amino acids: CAWSRGGPVGEQYV. The CDR3 region has the DNA TGTGCCTGGTCCCGGGGGGGGCCTGTGGGAGAGCAGTACGTC.

V gene TRBV5-8 combines with J gene TRBJ2-5; TRBD1 agrees at 7 bases. Trimming took 6 bases from V and 1 from J; bases not matched to a gene: 9. This CDR3 has 15 amino acids. The V gene's germline CDR1 is SGHTS and CDR2 YDEGEE. CDR3 residues: CASNRQGLFQETQYF. CDR3 coding DNA: TGTGCCAGCAACCGACAGGGCCTTTTCCAAGAGACCCAGTACTTC.

The V call is TRBV6-2 or TRBV6-3, the J call TRBJ2-5, with TRBD2 identical over 12 bases. The CDR3 is 18 amino acids. CDR1 is MNHEY, CDR2 SVGEGT, per germline. V dropped 4 bases and J dropped 0; count of bases not matched to a gene: 9. The CDR3 nucleotides read TGTGCCAGCAGTTCAACTAGCGGGGGGCCACTGTACCAAGAGACCCAGTACTTC. Translating gives CASSSTSGGPLYQETQYF.

The rearrangement joins TRBV5-1 to TRBJ2-2; tentatively, D is TRBD1 (7 bases). Germline assignment: CDR1 SGHRS and CDR2 YFSETQ. The CDR3 totals 15 residues. V lost 0 bases and J lost 5, with 11 bases in between. Here the CDR3 reads CASSLDPGGTGELFF. For the CDR3, the DNA is TGCGCCAGCAGCTTGGACCCAGGGGGGACCGGGGAGCTGTTTTTT. Full variable domain (remainder filled in from reference TRBV5-1 and TRBJ2-2): KAGVTQTPRYLIKTRGQQVTLSCSPISGHRSVSWYQQTPGQGLQFLFEYFSETQRNKGNFPGRFSGRQFSNSRSEMNVSTLELGDSALYLCASSLDPGGTGELFFGEGSRLTVL.

V gene TRBV3-1 (or the pseudogene TRBV3-2) combines with J gene TRBJ1-2; no clear D gene. The CDR3 length is 13 residues. Trimming removed 5 bases from V and 8 bases from J, with 15 bases in between. The germline V gene encodes CDR1 LGHDT and CDR2 YNNKEL (reference sequence). CDR3 in amino acids: CASSSGPDGGYTF. The CDR3 DNA is TGTGCCAGCAGCTCGGGCCCCGACGGGGGCTACACCTTC.

This chain uses TRBV28 with TRBJ1-5, with D possibly being TRBD1 (5 bases). Trimming stripped 7 bases from V and 2 bases from J, with 15 bases between. Germline lookup yields CDR1 MDHEN and CDR2 SYDVKM. The CDR3 covers 15 residues. In DNA, the CDR3 is TGTGCCAGCACCAAAAGTCAGGGACGCAATCAGCCCCAGCATTTT. It encodes CASTKSQGRNQPQHF.

The chain uses TRBV5-4 and TRBJ1-5, with D unclear. The CDR3 has 14 residues. CDR1 and CDR2 from the germline V gene are SGHNT and YYREEE (reference sequence). V gave up 3 bases and J gave up 4 bases, with 11 bases separating them. CDR3 region: CASSSGPENQPQHF. Written as DNA, the CDR3 is TGTGCCAGCAGCTCAGGCCCGGAGAATCAGCCCCAGCATTTT.

Remarks on this clone: Other nucleotide sequences in the sample specify the same CDR3. The rearrangement uses TRBV18 and TRBJ1-1; D uncertain. CDR3 length: 13 residues. Trimming took off 2 bases at V and 4 bases at J, with 8 bases between the two ends. CDR1 KGHSH and CDR2 LQKENI come from the germline V gene. CDR3 sequence (DNA): TGTGCCAGCTCACCAGGCCGGGGCACTGAAGCTTTCTTT. Protein: CASSPGRGTEAFF.

The rearrangement links TRBV28 to TRBJ1-1; 11 bases match TRBD1. Germline V gene data show CDR1 as MDHEN and CDR2 as SYDVKM. This CDR3 is built from 15 residues. V lost 5 bases, J lost 8 bases, and 10 bases stayed unmatched. CDR3 coding DNA: TGTGCCAGCAGTGGCCCCCTAGGGACAGGGGGGGAAGCTTTCTTT. Amino acids: CASSGPLGTGGEAFF.

The chain links TRBV11-3 to TRBJ1-3, with a weak D call TRBD1 (5 bases). The V gene lost 8 bases and the J gene lost 4 bases, with 12 bases spanning the gap. This CDR3 comprises 13 residues. Looked up from germline, CDR1 is SGHNT and CDR2 is YENEEA. The CDR3 coding sequence is TGTGCCAGCTCGTCAGGGTCAGGAAACACCATATATTTT. It translates to CASSSGSGNTIYF.

V gene TRBV19 combines with J gene TRBJ2-6; 8 nucleotides align to TRBD1. The CDR3 consists of 16 residues. The junction had 6 bases not matched to a gene; V was cut back by 7 bases and J by 1 base. Germline assignment: CDR1 LNHDA and CDR2 SQIVND (reference sequence). The CDR3 DNA reads TGTGCCAGTATTAACAGGGGGGATTCTGGGGCCAACGTCCTGACTTTC. The encoded protein is CASINRGDSGANVLTF.